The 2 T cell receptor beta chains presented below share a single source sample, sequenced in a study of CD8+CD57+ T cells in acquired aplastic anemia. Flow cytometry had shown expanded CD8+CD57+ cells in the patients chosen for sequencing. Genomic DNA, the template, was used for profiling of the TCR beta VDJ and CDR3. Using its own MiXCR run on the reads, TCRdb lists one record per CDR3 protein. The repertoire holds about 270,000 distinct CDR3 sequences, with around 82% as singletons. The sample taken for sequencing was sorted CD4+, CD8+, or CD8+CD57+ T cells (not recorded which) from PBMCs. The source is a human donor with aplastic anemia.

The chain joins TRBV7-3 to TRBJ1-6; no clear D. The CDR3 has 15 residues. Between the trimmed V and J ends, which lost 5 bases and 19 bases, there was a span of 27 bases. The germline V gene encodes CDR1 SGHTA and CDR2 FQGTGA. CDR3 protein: CASSIGSGGKDTQHF. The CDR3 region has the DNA TGTGCCAGCAGCATCGGGTCAGGCGGGAAAGATACGCAGCACTTT.

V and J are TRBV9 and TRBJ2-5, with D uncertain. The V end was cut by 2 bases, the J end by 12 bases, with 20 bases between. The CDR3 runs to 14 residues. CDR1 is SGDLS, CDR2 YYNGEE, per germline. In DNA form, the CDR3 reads TGTGCCAGCAGCGTGTACACCGGGTGCAACACCGAGTACTTC. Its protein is CASSVYTGCNTEYF.